This T cell receptor (beta chain) was captured in a study of siplizumab effects on memory and regulatory T cells. The table lists this clone with a count of one. The CDR3 is made up of 15 amino acids. Trimming took off 4 bases at V and 5 bases at J, with 17 bases between the two ends. CDR1 and CDR2 from the germline V gene are SGHTA and FQGNSA. Using immunoSEQ multiplex PCR, the repertoire was profiled, and TCRdb retains in-frame clones only, with some absent. This repertoire shows over 85,000 clones, around 94% found once; its top ten account for 0.3%. Input material: non-Treg CD4+ T cells sorted from blood. The TCR originated in a human donor in good health. The chain recombines TRBV7-2 with TRBJ2-5, with D perhaps given as TRBD1 or TRBD2 (5 bases each). In DNA form, the CDR3 reads TGTGCCAGCAGCTGGGGGAAAGCTCCCAGGGAGACCCAGTACTTC. Translated: CASSWGKAPRETQYF.